Below are 14 T cell receptor beta chains sequenced from a single sample in a study of T cells in Graves' hyperthyroidism and ophthalmopathy. What was amplified from RNA transcripts were TCR beta CDR3 regions. During a first-round RT-PCR of the TCR CDR3, the HTBI primer set was used. TCRdb independently ran MiXCR on the multiplex PCR reads; one entry per CDR3 protein. Of about 840,000 distinct CDR3 sequences in the sample, 38% were seen once. The source material was blood. These receptors all stem from a man between 18 and 35 years old with Graves' hyperthyroidism.

The chain employs TRBV5-5 and TRBJ1-1; 7 bases match TRBD1. The V and J ends lost 3 bases and 0 bases, in that order; junction bases with no gene match: 5. In germline, CDR1 is SGHKS, CDR2 YYEKEE (reference sequence). The CDR3 is 15 amino acids. In nucleotides, the CDR3 is TGTGCCAGCAGCTCCTCTGACAGGGTGAACACTGAAGCTTTCTTT. It encodes CASSSSDRVNTEAFF.

This clonotype was detected only a few times. The genes are TRBV6-4 and TRBJ2-5; a possible D gene is TRBD1 (6 bases). The CDR3 runs 17 residues. Trimming stripped 4 bases from V and 1 base from J, with 19 bases between. CDR1 and CDR2 from the germline V gene are MRHNA and SNTAGT. CDR3 sequence reads: CASSVGGKHTLQETQYF. CDR3 DNA: TGTGCCAGCAGTGTTGGGGGCAAGCACACTCTCCAAGAGACCCAGTACTTC.

The chain has TRBV28 and TRBJ2-5, with TRBD2 identical over 7 bases. The germline CDR1 and CDR2 sequences are MDHEN and SYDVKM. The CDR3 runs 14 residues. V lost 3 bases to trimming and J lost 5 bases; unmatched junction nucleotides: 6. CDR3 loop: CASSLGGIAETQYF. The CDR3 DNA reads as TGTGCCAGCAGTTTGGGAGGGATTGCGGAGACCCAGTACTTC.

The V call is TRBV4-1, the J call TRBJ2-7; 8 bases are shared with TRBD1. The CDR3 runs 14 residues. Germline V gene sequence: CDR1 MGHRA, CDR2 YSYEKL. After removal of 1 base from V and 7 bases from J, the junction contained 6 bases not matched to a gene. The CDR3 region is CASSQVQGALEQYF. The DNA for the CDR3 is TGCGCCAGCAGCCAAGTGCAGGGGGCATTGGAGCAGTACTTC.

This clonotype was counted only a few times. The rearrangement links TRBV19 to TRBJ2-5; possible D gene TRBD1, 5 bases. The V end was cut by 3 bases, the J end by 3 bases, with 17 bases between. The CDR3 is 16 residues long. CDR1 LNHDA and CDR2 SQIVND come from the germline V gene (reference sequence). CDR3 in DNA: TGTGCCAGTAGTATGCGGCTAGGTCAGGGTGAAGAGACCCAGTACTTC. Translation: CASSMRLGQGEETQYF.

The genes are TRBV29-1 and TRBJ2-1; D is uncertain. CDR1 is SQVTM and CDR2 is ANQGSEA in the germline V gene. V lost 0 bases, J lost 7 bases, and 10 bases lay in between. There are 13 residues in the CDR3. This CDR3 reads CSVEEDDVNEQFF. The DNA of the CDR3 is TGCAGCGTTGAAGAGGACGACGTGAATGAGCAGTTCTTC.

This chain connects TRBV7-2 to TRBJ1-6; no firm D call. V was pared by 6 bases and J by 6 bases, with 12 bases between. Germline V CDR1 and CDR2: SGHTA, FQGNSA. The CDR3 contains 14 residues. The CDR3 DNA reads as TGTGCCAGCAGTCCCGGAGAGATTAATTCACCCCTCCACTTT. The encoded protein is CASSPGEINSPLHF. The entire variable domain, with the rest obtained from reference TRBV7-2 and TRBJ1-6, is as follows: GAGVSQSPSNKVTEKGKDVELRCDPISGHTALYWYRQSLGQGLEFLIYFQGNSAPDKSGLPSDRFSAERTGGSVSTLTIQRTQQEDSAVYLCASSPGEINSPLHFGNGTRLTVT.

This rearrangement joins TRBV5-6 to TRBJ2-5; D is perhaps TRBD1 or TRBD2 (5 bases each). Germline CDR1 is SGHDT and CDR2 is YYEEEE. This CDR3 spans 16 amino acids. V lost 6 bases, J lost 1 base, and 19 bases lay in between. As DNA, the CDR3 is TGTGCCAGCAACCGTAAAACGGGACCAACCCAAGAGACCCAGTACTTC. Residues: CASNRKTGPTQETQYF.

This clonotype has ten or more counts. V and J are TRBV29-1 and TRBJ2-5, with 7 positions matching TRBD1. With 6 bases clipped from V and 4 bases from J, the junction kept 5 bases outside the gene matches. Looked up from germline, CDR1 is SQVTM and CDR2 is ANQGSEA. The CDR3 is 12 residues long. The CDR3 DNA is TGCAGCGTCACCTCAGGGGGAGAGACCCAGTACTTC. Its protein product is CSVTSGGETQYF. Looking up the rest from reference TRBV29-1 and TRBJ2-5 gives the full variable domain: SAVISQKPSRDICQRGTSLTIQCQVDSQVTMMFWYRQQPGQSLTLIATANQGSEATYESGFVIDKFPISRPNLTFSTLTVSNMSPEDSSIYLCSVTSGGETQYFGPGTRLLVL.

The chain couples TRBV7-6 to TRBJ2-2; possibly TRBD2 for D (7 bases). V gave up 6 bases and J gave up 7 bases, with 18 bases separating them. This CDR3 comprises 15 residues. Looked up from germline, CDR1 is SGHVS and CDR2 is FNYEAQ. The CDR3 sequence: CASSEWGGVDGELFF. The CDR3 DNA reads TGTGCCAGCAGTGAATGGGGGGGCGTGGACGGGGAGCTGTTTTTT.

The CDR3 region is CSATLRVTATNEKLFF. CDR3 sequence (DNA): TGCAGTGCTACATTAAGGGTCACCGCAACTAATGAAAAACTGTTTTTT. The chain is built from TRBV20-1 and TRBJ1-4; D gene ambiguous. The germline V gene encodes CDR1 DFQATT and CDR2 SNEGSKA (reference sequence). Trimming removed 4 bases from V and 0 bases from J, with 15 bases in between. The CDR3 has 16 residues.

This clonotype was picked up a small number of times. The V call is TRBV6-6, the J call TRBJ2-7; TRBD1 matches 8 bases. With V trimmed by 3 bases and J by 4 bases, 5 bases remained unmatched. The V gene's germline CDR1 is MNHNY and CDR2 SVGAGI (reference sequence). The CDR3 is 14 amino acids. The CDR3 DNA reads TGTGCCAGCAGTTATCCCGGACAGGGTTACGAGCAGTACTTC. It encodes CASSYPGQGYEQYF.

The sample holds one count of this clonotype. V usage is TRBV6-2 or TRBV6-3 and J usage is TRBJ1-1, with TRBD1 matching over 7 bases. The ends lost 0 bases at V and 4 bases at J; junction bases unmatched: 5. The CDR3 is 15 residues long. Germline CDR1 MNHEY, CDR2 SVGEGT. The CDR3 reads CASSYSRGQSTEAFF. DNA of the CDR3: TGTGCCAGCAGTTACTCGAGGGGGCAGAGCACTGAAGCTTTCTTT.

This clonotype was counted at least ten times. The chain is built from TRBV2 and TRBJ1-5, with unresolved D. Trimming removed 8 bases at V and 0 bases at J, with 5 bases between. Looked up from germline, CDR1 is SNHLY and CDR2 is FYNNEI. The length of the CDR3 is 12 residues. The CDR3 region is CASQASNQPQHF. Here the CDR3 DNA reads TGTGCCAGCCAAGCTAGCAATCAGCCCCAGCATTTT. The full variable domain, its missing parts supplied by reference TRBV2 and TRBJ1-5, is EPEVTQTPSHQVTQMGQEVILRCVPISNHLYFYWYRQILGQKVEFLVSFYNNEISEKSEIFDDQFSVERPDGSNFTLKIRSTKLEDSAMYFCASQASNQPQHFGDGTRLSIL.